This note documents a single T cell receptor beta chain sequence. Its antigen is still unknown. The record originates from a study of blood T cells in healthy people across ages. The CDR3 length is 16 residues. V lost 4 bases and J 1 base, leaving 16 bases between the germline ends. CDR1 is SGHAT, CDR2 FQNNGV, per germline. Sample-barcoded 5' priming and a J-beta primer mix drove a second PCR of roughly 6 to 12 cycles. TCRdb recomputed calls from the 5' RACE reads with MiXCR, one row per CDR3 protein. The sample records about 1.5 million distinct CDR3 sequences, 42% being singletons. Study outcomes and limitations: Roughly linear declines in TCR beta diversity per million T cells occurred with age.

This TCR came from a woman younger than 35 in good health. The V gene is TRBV11-2, the J gene TRBJ1-2, with unresolved D. Sequencing was done on a sample of blood. CDR3 amino acids: CASSSTSEAINYGYTF. The CDR3, as DNA: TGTGCCAGCAGCTCGACCAGTGAGGCCATTAACTATGGCTACACCTTC.